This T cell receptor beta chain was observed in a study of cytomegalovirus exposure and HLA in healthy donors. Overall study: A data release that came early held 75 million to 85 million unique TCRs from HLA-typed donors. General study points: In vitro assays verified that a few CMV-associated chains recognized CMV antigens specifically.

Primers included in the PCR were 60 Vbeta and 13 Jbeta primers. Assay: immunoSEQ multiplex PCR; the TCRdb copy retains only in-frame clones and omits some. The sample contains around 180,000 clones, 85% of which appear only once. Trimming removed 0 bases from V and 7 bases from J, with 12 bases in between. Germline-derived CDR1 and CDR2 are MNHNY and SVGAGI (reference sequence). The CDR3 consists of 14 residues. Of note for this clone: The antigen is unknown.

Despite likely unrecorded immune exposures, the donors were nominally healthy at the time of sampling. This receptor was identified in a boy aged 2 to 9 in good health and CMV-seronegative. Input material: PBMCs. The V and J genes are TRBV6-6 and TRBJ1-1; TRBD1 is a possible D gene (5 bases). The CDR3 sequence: CASSYSTQGSEAFF. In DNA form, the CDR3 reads TGTGCCAGCAGTTACTCGACGCAGGGAAGTGAAGCTTTCTTT.